This T cell receptor beta chain stems from a study of PD-L1 blockade in urothelial cancer. Overall study context: Analyzed time points were 3 weeks (second dose) and 6 weeks after therapy began. Specimens of blood held a median count of roughly 150,000 T cells.

Described time point: pretreatment peripheral blood. The repertoire was sequenced with immunoSEQ multiplex PCR; TCRdb's copy has only in-frame clones and lacks some. Of about 130,000 clones listed, about four fifths were seen once; the top ten hold 3.2%. The CDR3 sequence is 15 residues long. J lost 6 bases, V lost 0 bases, and 5 bases had no gene match. Germline V gives CDR1 SGHNT, CDR2 YYREEE (reference sequence). The clonotype originates from a man in his fifties with urothelial cancer. Sequenced material: PBMCs, taken around atezolizumab (anti-PD-L1) treatment. This chain uses TRBV5-4 with TRBJ2-5, with TRBD2 identical over 10 bases. CDR3 amino acids: CASSLDTSGVQTQYF. Here the CDR3 DNA reads TGTGCCAGCAGCTTGGACACTAGCGGGGTACAGACCCAGTACTTC.